A single sample gave rise to the 18 T cell receptor beta chains below, sequenced in a study of cytomegalovirus exposure and HLA in healthy donors. Primers for the PCR totalled 60 Vbeta and 13 Jbeta. Data came from immunoSEQ multiplex PCR; TCRdb stores just in-frame clones and leaves some out. The sample lists 90,000 to 100,000 clones, around 77% occurring once. Sequenced material: PBMCs. The receptor source for this set is a woman aged 55-70 years in good health and CMV-seropositive.

The chain uses TRBV11-1 and TRBJ2-6, with D perhaps matching TRBD1 (5 bases). This CDR3 comprises 17 residues. Germline CDR1 SGHAT, CDR2 FQDESV (reference sequence). Between the trimmed V and J ends, which lost 5 bases and 2 bases, there was a span of 16 bases. The CDR3 nucleotides are TGTGCCAGCAGCCTTCTCCTTCAGGGTGCTGGGGCCAACGTCCTGACTTTC. Its translation is CASSLLLQGAGANVLTF.

The chain recombines TRBV5-5 with TRBJ1-2; 8 positions agree with TRBD1. The junction had 3 bases not matched to a gene; V was cut back by 1 base and J by 1 base. The CDR3 spans 15 residues. The V gene's germline CDR1 is SGHKS and CDR2 YYEKEE (reference sequence). The CDR3 DNA is TGTGCCAGCAGCTTGCAGGGGGCGCTTAACTATGGCTACACCTTC. Translating it yields CASSLQGALNYGYTF.

The chain joins TRBV6-5 to TRBJ2-2; no definite D call. The CDR3 spans 15 residues. Between the trimmed V and J ends, which lost 7 bases and 2 bases, there was a span of 14 bases. The germline gives CDR1 MNHEY, CDR2 SVGAGI. The CDR3 DNA reads as TGTGCCAGCATCGCCCTAGGCCTCAACACCGGGGAGCTGTTTTTT. Encoded protein: CASIALGLNTGELFF.

The chain links TRBV29-1 to TRBJ1-4; D is undetermined. V was shortened by 4 bases and J by 8 bases, with 11 bases between the two germline ends. Germline CDR1 and CDR2: SQVTM and ANQGSEA. The CDR3 consists of 12 residues. The CDR3 reads CSVGAGREKLFF. CDR3 sequence (DNA): TGCAGCGTTGGCGCAGGTCGGGAAAAACTGTTTTTT.

Remarks on this clone: Different DNA sequences within this sample yield the same CDR3. The chain recombines TRBV29-1 with TRBJ2-1, with 14 bases matching TRBD2. The V and J ends lost 5 bases and 4 bases, in that order; junction bases with no gene match: 4. The CDR3 is made up of 15 amino acids. CDR1 is SQVTM and CDR2 is ANQGSEA in the germline V gene. The CDR3 DNA reads TGCAGCGTTCCGGGGACTAGCGGGAGTTACAATGAGCAGTTCTTC. Its translation: CSVPGTSGSYNEQFF.

The rearrangement uses TRBV9 and TRBJ2-3; D uncertain. The V gene's germline CDR1 is SGDLS and CDR2 YYNGEE. This CDR3 has 13 amino acids. Trimming left V 3 bases short and J 2 bases short, with 7 bases between. The CDR3 is CASSAGPTDTQYF. The DNA of the CDR3 is TGTGCCAGCAGCGCGGGTCCCACAGATACGCAGTATTTT.

The chain recombines TRBV11-3 with TRBJ2-2, with D tentatively TRBD1 (5 bases). CDR3 length: 16 residues. The germline V and J ends were trimmed by 6 bases and 0 bases, with 14 bases remaining between them. Looked up from germline, CDR1 is SGHNT and CDR2 is YENEEA. The CDR3 here is CASSHDRIPNTGELFF. In DNA, the CDR3 is TGTGCCAGCAGTCACGACAGAATCCCGAACACCGGGGAGCTGTTTTTT.

The rearrangement links TRBV7-2 to TRBJ2-2; unclear D gene. The V gene lost 5 bases and the J gene lost 0 bases, with 13 bases spanning the gap. This CDR3 region has 16 residues. CDR1 and CDR2 from the germline V gene are SGHTA and FQGNSA. Here the CDR3 DNA reads TGTGCCAGCAGCCCCTTGGGCCTCGCGAACACCGGGGAGCTGTTTTTT. Translating it yields CASSPLGLANTGELFF.

The chain recombines TRBV19 with TRBJ2-3; D is possibly TRBD2 (6 bases). V lost 7 bases, J lost 4 bases, and 21 bases lay in between. Germline lookup yields CDR1 LNHDA and CDR2 SQIVND (reference sequence). CDR3 length: 16 residues. CDR3 region: CASTIFGGIGADTQYF. The DNA for the CDR3 is TGTGCCAGTACCATATTTGGGGGGATCGGGGCAGATACGCAGTATTTT.

The chain joins TRBV19 to TRBJ2-1; D not certain. Germline assignment: CDR1 LNHDA and CDR2 SQIVND (reference sequence). Trimming removed 10 bases at V and 4 bases at J, with 17 bases between. The CDR3 is 14 residues long. CDR3 nucleotide sequence: TGTGCCACGGCCCACGTACAGCCATACAATGAGCAGTTCTTC. Amino acids: CATAHVQPYNEQFF.

This chain uses TRBV11-3 with TRBJ2-2; D is perhaps TRBD2 (6 bases). Germline CDR1 SGHNT, CDR2 YENEEA. The CDR3 consists of 16 residues. V dropped 2 bases and J dropped 4 bases, with 14 bases sitting between them. This chain's CDR3 is CASSLYGGPSTGELFF. The CDR3 DNA follows: TGTGCCAGCAGCTTATATGGAGGGCCCAGCACCGGGGAGCTGTTTTTT. Looking up the rest from reference TRBV11-3 and TRBJ2-2 gives the full variable domain: EAGVVQSPRYKIIEKKQPVAFWCNPISGHNTLYWYLQNLGQGPELLIRYENEEAVDDSQLPKDRFSAERLKGVDSTLKIQPAELGDSAVYLCASSLYGGPSTGELFFGEGSRLTVL.

This chain links TRBV7-8 with TRBJ1-2; D might be TRBD1 (6 bases). The germline V gene has CDR1 SGHVS and CDR2 FQNEAQ. The CDR3 has 15 amino acids. Trimming took 3 bases from V and 8 from J, leaving 19 bases between them. CDR3 sequence: CASSLNEQGSMGYTF. In nucleotides, the CDR3 is TGTGCCAGCAGCTTGAATGAACAGGGTTCTATGGGCTACACCTTC.

With respect to this clone: At one end, the junction sequence differs from germline, possibly due to a read error. The CDR3 DNA is TGCGTAACACAAGCCAAAAACATTCAGTACTTC. Translation gives CVTQAKNIQYF. The chain is built from TRBV30 and TRBJ2-4; D not certain. CDR3 length: 11 amino acids. Germline V gives CDR1 GTSNPN, CDR2 SVGIG (reference sequence). The variable domain in full, completed from reference TRBV30 and TRBJ2-4, reads SQTIHQWPATLVQPVGSPLSLECTVEGTSNPNLYWYRQAAGRGLQLLFYSVGIGQISSEVPQNLSASRPQDRQFILSSKKLLLSDSGFYLCVTQAKNIQYFGAGTRLSVL.

The chain carries TRBV27 and TRBJ2-7; D unclear. The CDR3 is 14 residues long. V was clipped by 5 bases and J by 1 base, with 12 bases between them. CDR1 MNHEY and CDR2 SMNVEV come from the germline V gene (reference sequence). The CDR3 nucleotides are TGTGCCAGCAGTCCCAGGCCCCGGTCCTACGAGCAGTACTTC. It translates to CASSPRPRSYEQYF.

The chain employs TRBV7-9 and TRBJ1-2; D gene ambiguous. Per germline, CDR1 SEHNR and CDR2 FQNEAQ (reference sequence). The CDR3 spans 14 residues. Trimming shortened V by 5 bases and J by 4 bases, and 14 bases separated the two germline ends. CDR3 bases: TGTGCCAGCAGCCCCGACGGGTTCAGCTATGGCTACACCTTC. It codes for CASSPDGFSYGYTF.

This clone appeared a single time. The CDR3 DNA reads as TGTGCCAGCAGCGTCGCTAGCGGGAGCAATGAGCAGTTCTTC. Translated: CASSVASGSNEQFF. The chain links TRBV9 to TRBJ2-1; 10 nucleotides align to TRBD2. The CDR3 totals 14 residues. Trimming removed 2 bases from V and 6 bases from J; junction bases left unmatched: 2. Germline CDR1 SGDLS, CDR2 YYNGEE.

The rearrangement links TRBV15 to TRBJ2-3; TRBD2 might be the D (5 bases). The V gene lost 8 bases and the J gene lost 4 bases, with 16 bases spanning the gap. CDR3 size: 14 residues. Looked up from germline, CDR1 is LNHNV and CDR2 is YYDKDF (reference sequence). The CDR3 sequence is CATHASRRSDTQYF. In DNA, the CDR3 is TGTGCCACCCACGCTAGCAGAAGATCAGATACGCAGTATTTT.

This clone was observed a few times. The chain links TRBV7-9 to TRBJ1-1, with 7 positions matching TRBD1. J lost 8 bases, V lost 1 base, and 10 bases had no gene match. The CDR3 sequence is 15 residues long. The germline V gene encodes CDR1 SEHNR and CDR2 FQNEAQ (reference sequence). The CDR3 nucleotides read TGTGCCAGCAGCTTAGAGGGGACAGCCCGTTTGGAAGCTTTCTTT. Translation gives CASSLEGTARLEAFF.